Listed here are 28 T cell receptor beta chains from one sample, sequenced in a study of Tregs in tolerant kidney transplant recipients. Mixed chimerism was transient after nonmyeloablative marrow transplants from related graft donors. Sequencing was performed with immunoSEQ multiplex PCR; in TCRdb, only in-frame clones are kept and a portion is missing. The sample has tens of thousands of clones, approximately 89% seen once. This specimen consisted of CD4+ T cells from blood (PBMCs), obtained 6 months after the transplant. These receptors were taken from a human patient who received a combined kidney and bone marrow transplant. The graft donor may be the source of some T cells.

V is TRBV4-1 and J is TRBJ1-3; TRBD1 matches 9 bases. J was trimmed by 3 bases and V by 3 bases; bases with no gene match: 6. Germline V CDR1 and CDR2: MGHRA, YSYEKL. The CDR3 runs to 16 residues. DNA of the CDR3: TGCGCCAGCAGCCACCTACAGGGGGCTCGTGGAAACACCATATATTTT. This sequence encodes CASSHLQGARGNTIYF.

This clone was seen a single time. The chain combines TRBV28 with TRBJ1-5, with 7 positions matching TRBD1. After removal of 8 bases from V and 4 bases from J, the junction contained 8 bases not matched to a gene. The germline gives CDR1 MDHEN, CDR2 SYDVKM. This CDR3 spans 14 amino acids. CDR3 region: CASLRQGRNQPQHF. The DNA for the CDR3 is TGTGCCAGCCTAAGACAGGGACGGAATCAGCCCCAGCATTTT.

V usage is TRBV13 and J usage is TRBJ1-1; D is ambiguous. The CDR3 is 18 residues long. The V end was cut by 2 bases, the J end by 1 base, with 20 bases between. CDR1 is PRHDT and CDR2 is FYEKMQ in the germline V gene (reference sequence). The CDR3 here is CASSLRAGFGVQNTEAFF. The CDR3 DNA is TGTGCCAGCAGCTTAAGGGCGGGATTCGGGGTACAGAACACTGAAGCTTTCTTT.

This clone was seen once. The rearrangement links TRBV6-1 to TRBJ1-2; D gene uncertain. The germline V and J ends were trimmed by 6 bases and 0 bases, with 8 bases remaining between them. The CDR3 is made up of 13 amino acids. Germline V CDR1 and CDR2: MNHNS, SASEGT. CDR3 sequence: CASSPGANYGYTF. CDR3 nucleotides: TGTGCCAGCAGCCCGGGAGCTAACTATGGCTACACCTTC.

This chain joins TRBV6-4 and TRBJ1-3, with D perhaps TRBD1 (6 bases). Germline V gene sequence: CDR1 MRHNA, CDR2 SNTAGT. The CDR3 covers 16 residues. The V gene lost 4 bases and the J gene lost 0 bases, with 13 bases spanning the gap. The DNA of the CDR3 is TGTGCCAGCAGTGCCACGACAGGTCCCTCTGGAAACACCATATATTTT. Translated: CASSATTGPSGNTIYF.

The chain combines TRBV10-3 with TRBJ2-5; TRBD2 agrees at 7 bases. Unmatched junction bases numbered 1, after V lost 0 bases and J lost 3 bases. Germline V gene sequence: CDR1 ENHRY, CDR2 SYGVKD. The CDR3 is 14 amino acids. DNA of the CDR3: TGTGCCATCAGTGAGTCCCTAGCGGAAGAGACCCAGTACTTC. Its protein product is CAISESLAEETQYF.

The rearrangement joins TRBV14 to TRBJ1-1; D uncertain. The CDR3 has 13 amino acids. Trimming took 2 bases from V and 4 from J, leaving 8 bases between them. The germline gives CDR1 SGHDN, CDR2 FVKESK. CDR3 DNA sequence: TGTGCCAGCAGCCAAAGTACAGCCACTGAAGCTTTCTTT. As protein: CASSQSTATEAFF.

J is TRBJ1-2 and V is TRBV4-2; 7 bases are shared with TRBD1. J lost 4 bases, V lost 0 bases, and 2 bases had no gene match. The CDR3 extends over 14 amino acids. Germline V gives CDR1 LGHNA, CDR2 YNFKEQ. The CDR3 nucleotides read TGTGCCAGCAGCCAAGAGGGACAGCGCTATGGCTACACCTTC. It codes for CASSQEGQRYGYTF.

This clone came up a few times. The CDR3 DNA reads as TGTGCCAGTAGTCGGGGCAGGGGGGATACTGAAGCTTTCTTT. It encodes CASSRGRGDTEAFF. J is TRBJ1-1 and V is TRBV19; 7 bases map to TRBD1. This CDR3 has 14 amino acids. Trimming cost V 5 bases and J 5 bases; bases outside gene matches: 8. Germline CDR1 and CDR2: LNHDA and SQIVND (reference sequence).

The CDR3 DNA is TGTGCCAGCAGCTTGGGAAGGGAGGGTCCCTACGAGCAGTACTTC. This sequence encodes CASSLGREGPYEQYF. The chain joins TRBV7-9 to TRBJ2-7; 7 nucleotides agree with TRBD2. CDR1 and CDR2 from the germline V gene are SEHNR and FQNEAQ (reference sequence). This CDR3 has 15 residues. J lost 2 bases, V lost 3 bases, and 7 bases had no gene match.

The gene calls are TRBV5-4 and TRBJ1-5; tentatively, D is TRBD1 (6 bases). Germline V lookup: CDR1 SGHNT, CDR2 YYREEE (reference sequence). V shed 1 base and J shed 6 bases, with 11 bases lying between them. CDR3 length: 14 residues. CDR3 nucleotides: TGTGCCAGCAGCTTGACAGGGTCTGGTCAGCCCCAGCATTTT. Residues: CASSLTGSGQPQHF.

In this sample, this clone turned up once. The J gene is TRBJ1-1, the V gene TRBV5-1, with D perhaps matching TRBD1 (5 bases). The CDR3 is 16 amino acids. The germline gives CDR1 SGHRS, CDR2 YFSETQ. The V end was cut by 4 bases, the J end by 0 bases, with 16 bases between. As DNA, the CDR3 is TGCGCCAGCAGCCTGATGCCGGGGGGAATGAACACTGAAGCTTTCTTT. Protein product: CASSLMPGGMNTEAFF.

The V and J genes are TRBV10-1 and TRBJ1-1, with no clear D. Trimming left V 10 bases short and J 2 bases short, with 17 bases between. This CDR3 has 14 residues. From germline, CDR1 is WNHNN and CDR2 SYGVQD (reference sequence). CDR3 in amino acids: CATLLGFLNTEAFF. Here the CDR3 DNA reads TGCGCCACCCTCCTCGGGTTTCTTAACACTGAAGCTTTCTTT.

The chain combines TRBV5-6 with TRBJ1-2; maybe TRBD1 (5 bases). The CDR3 runs 14 residues. Trimming cost V 0 bases and J 1 base, with 7 bases left between them. Per germline, CDR1 SGHDT and CDR2 YYEEEE. CDR3 nucleotides: TGTGCCAGCAGCTTGGGACAGATTAACTATGGCTACACCTTC. Its protein is CASSLGQINYGYTF.

The chain carries TRBV6-1 and TRBJ2-5; 9 nucleotides agree with TRBD1. Germline loops: CDR1 MNHNS, CDR2 SASEGT. The CDR3 has 16 amino acids. The V and J ends lost 0 bases and 3 bases, in that order; junction bases with no gene match: 5. CDR3 amino acids: CASSEAHRGLKETQYF. For the CDR3, the DNA is TGTGCCAGCAGTGAAGCCCACAGGGGGCTGAAAGAGACCCAGTACTTC.

J is TRBJ1-3 and V is TRBV6-6, with 7 bases fitting TRBD1. The CDR3 covers 16 residues. Trimming took 5 bases from V and 0 from J; bases not matched to a gene: 7. The germline gives CDR1 MNHNY, CDR2 SVGAGI (reference sequence). This CDR3 reads CASSGTGTVSGNTIYF. The CDR3 nucleotides are TGTGCCAGCAGTGGAACCGGGACAGTCTCTGGAAACACCATATATTTT.

CDR3 DNA sequence: TGTGCCAGCTCACAAGGACTAGCGGCGTCCTACGAGCAGTACTTC. Translating it yields CASSQGLAASYEQYF. The rearrangement links TRBV18 to TRBJ2-7, with 10 bases lining up with TRBD2. CDR1 KGHSH and CDR2 LQKENI come from the germline V gene. This CDR3 spans 15 amino acids. Losses at the gene ends were 4 bases for V and 1 base for J; bases not matched to a gene: 4.

The chain joins TRBV20-1 to TRBJ2-7; weak D call: TRBD1 (6 bases). The germline V gene has CDR1 DFQATT and CDR2 SNEGSKA (reference sequence). This CDR3 spans 11 amino acids. V lost 7 bases and J 0 bases, leaving 7 bases between the germline ends. Written as DNA, the CDR3 is TGCAGTGGGACAGACTCCTACGAGCAGTACTTC. Its protein product is CSGTDSYEQYF.

This clone was detected once. The CDR3 loop is CASSLLAGGLNEQFF. CDR3 sequence (DNA): TGCGCCAGCAGCTTACTAGCGGGGGGTTTAAATGAGCAGTTCTTC. The V gene is TRBV5-1, the J gene TRBJ2-1; 12 nucleotides match TRBD2. Germline CDR1 and CDR2: SGHRS and YFSETQ. CDR3 size: 15 residues. J lost 7 bases, V lost 2 bases, and 4 bases had no gene match. Using reference TRBV5-1 and TRBJ2-1 for the parts outside the CDR3, the full variable domain is KAGVTQTPRYLIKTRGQQVTLSCSPISGHRSVSWYQQTPGQGLQFLFEYFSETQRNKGNFPGRFSGRQFSNSRSEMNVSTLELGDSALYLCASSLLAGGLNEQFFGPGTRLTVL.

The chain has TRBV28 and TRBJ2-4; 7 bases agree with TRBD1. The junction had 9 bases not matched to a gene; V was cut back by 6 bases and J by 1 base. The CDR3 spans 16 residues. Germline CDR1 reads MDHEN; CDR2 reads SYDVKM. CDR3 region: CASRLQGQRAKNIQYF. The DNA of the CDR3 is TGTGCCAGCAGACTACAGGGGCAAAGGGCCAAAAACATTCAGTACTTC.

V usage is TRBV9 and J usage is TRBJ1-2; tentatively, D is TRBD1 (5 bases). V gave up 1 base and J gave up 8 bases, with 18 bases separating them. There are 15 residues in the CDR3. Germline V gives CDR1 SGDLS, CDR2 YYNGEE. The CDR3 here is CASSVNRQGGGGYTF. The CDR3 DNA is TGTGCCAGCAGCGTAAATCGGCAGGGCGGTGGCGGCTACACCTTC.

This chain uses TRBV2 with TRBJ2-3; TRBD2 aligns across 9 bases. Germline CDR1 reads SNHLY; CDR2 reads FYNNEI. V shed 6 bases, J shed 8 bases, and the junction held 9 bases outside the gene matches. The CDR3 length is 14 residues. CDR3: CASSDRILAGTQYF. The CDR3 DNA sequence: TGTGCCAGCAGCGACAGGATACTAGCGGGTACGCAGTATTTT.

The V and J genes are TRBV6-4 and TRBJ2-3; 9 bases map to TRBD2. Germline CDR1 and CDR2: MRHNA and SNTAGT. This CDR3 is 17 amino acids long. V lost 2 bases to trimming and J lost 1 base; unmatched junction nucleotides: 7. CDR3 DNA sequence: TGTGCCAGCAGTGACGGGGTTAGCGGGAGAGGCACAGATACGCAGTATTTT. Translation gives CASSDGVSGRGTDTQYF.

This clone has more than one count but fewer than ten. The chain carries TRBV19 and TRBJ2-2; perhaps TRBD2 as D (5 bases). Germline assignment: CDR1 LNHDA and CDR2 SQIVND (reference sequence). With 3 bases removed from V and 0 bases from J, the gap between germline ends came to 17 bases. CDR3 length: 18 amino acids. The CDR3 region is CASSIFGMGRSNTGELFF. Written as DNA, the CDR3 is TGTGCCAGTAGTATTTTCGGGATGGGCAGATCGAACACCGGGGAGCTGTTTTTT. Full variable domain (rest looked up from reference TRBV19 and TRBJ2-2): DGGITQSPKYLFRKEGQNVTLSCEQNLNHDAMYWYRQDPGQGLRLIYYSQIVNDFQKGDIAEGYSVSREKKESFPLTVTSAQKNPTAFYLCASSIFGMGRSNTGELFFGEGSRLTVL.

The rearrangement joins TRBV15 to TRBJ1-2; D remains ambiguous. The V end was cut by 0 bases, the J end by 4 bases, with 9 bases between. This CDR3 spans 14 amino acids. CDR1 is LNHNV and CDR2 is YYDKDF in the germline V gene (reference sequence). The CDR3 nucleotides are TGTGCCACCAGCAGAGACCCAGCGGTCTATGGCTACACCTTC. Translation gives CATSRDPAVYGYTF.

The CDR3 loop reads CAISESGLMNTEAFF. The DNA for the CDR3 is TGTGCCATCAGTGAGTCCGGACTTATGAACACTGAAGCTTTCTTT. J is TRBJ1-1 and V is TRBV10-3; D unclear. In germline, CDR1 is ENHRY, CDR2 SYGVKD. CDR3 length: 15 amino acids. The V end lost 0 bases, the J end lost 0 bases, and 8 bases lay between the germline ends.

This clone was recorded only once. This rearrangement joins TRBV4-1 to TRBJ2-5; 7 bases are a match to TRBD2. Per the germline V gene, CDR1 is MGHRA and CDR2 is YSYEKL. With V trimmed by 1 base and J by 5 bases, 16 bases remained unmatched. The CDR3 length is 18 residues. The CDR3 bases are TGCGCCAGCAGCCAAGGCACTAGCGTCCCAATGGGTGGGGAGACCCAGTACTTC. Amino acid sequence: CASSQGTSVPMGGETQYF.

This clone counts as medium-sized. This rearrangement joins TRBV2 to TRBJ2-7; weak D call: TRBD2 (5 bases). Trimming removed 4 bases at V and 2 bases at J, with 9 bases between. This CDR3 comprises 13 residues. CDR1 is SNHLY, CDR2 FYNNEI, per germline. The CDR3 reads CASSGQTTYEQYF. The CDR3, as DNA: TGTGCCAGCAGTGGGCAGACTACCTACGAGCAGTACTTC. The full variable domain, rest sourced from reference TRBV2 and TRBJ2-7, is EPEVTQTPSHQVTQMGQEVILRCVPISNHLYFYWYRQILGQKVEFLVSFYNNEISEKSEIFDDQFSVERPDGSNFTLKIRSTKLEDSAMYFCASSGQTTYEQYFGPGTRLTVT.